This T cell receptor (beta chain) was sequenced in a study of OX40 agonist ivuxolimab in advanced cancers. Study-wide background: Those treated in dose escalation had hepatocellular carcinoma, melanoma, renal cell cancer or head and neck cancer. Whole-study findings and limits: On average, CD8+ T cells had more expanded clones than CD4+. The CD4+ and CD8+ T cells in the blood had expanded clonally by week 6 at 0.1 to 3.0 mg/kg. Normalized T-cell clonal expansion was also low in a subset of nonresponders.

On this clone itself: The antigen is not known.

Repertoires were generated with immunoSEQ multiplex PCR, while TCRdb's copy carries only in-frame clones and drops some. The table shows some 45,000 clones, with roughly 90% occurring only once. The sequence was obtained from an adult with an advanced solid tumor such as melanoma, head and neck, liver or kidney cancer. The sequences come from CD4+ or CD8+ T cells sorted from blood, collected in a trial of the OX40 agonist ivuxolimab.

The CDR3 DNA reads as TGTGCCAGCAGGACAGGTCCCGAGACCCAGTACTTC. Its protein product is CASRTGPETQYF. This chain uses TRBV6-5 with TRBJ2-5; TRBD1 might be the D (6 bases). V was shortened by 6 bases and J by 5 bases, with 10 bases between the two germline ends. CDR3 size: 12 residues. From germline, CDR1 is MNHEY and CDR2 SVGAGI.